Reported below is one T cell receptor (beta chain). Its target is unknown. This CDR3 has 15 residues. CDR1 and CDR2 (germline): SGHVS, FQNEAQ. The V gene lost 5 bases and the J gene lost 2 bases, with 10 bases spanning the gap. The data derive from a study of OX40 agonist ivuxolimab in advanced cancers. About the study: An anti-OX40 (CD134) antibody with agonistic activity, ivuxolimab, was administered to patients. A diagnosis of hepatocellular carcinoma, melanoma, renal cell or head and neck cancer was present in dose-escalation patients. The dose-escalation cohort was over 65% male, with a mean age of around 60 years, ranging about 23 to 90.

Study-wide results and limits: The average count of expanded clones was higher among CD8+ T cells than among CD4+.

Produced via immunoSEQ multiplex PCR; TCRdb's table is partial and in-frame only. The sample yields approximately 62,000 clones, roughly 88% seen once. This clonotype was sampled from an adult with an advanced solid tumor such as melanoma, head and neck, liver or kidney cancer. The sequencing used CD4+ or CD8+ T cells sorted from blood, collected in a trial of the OX40 agonist ivuxolimab. The genes are TRBV7-8 and TRBJ2-6, with D perhaps matching TRBD1 or TRBD2 (5 bases each). The CDR3 DNA follows: TGTGCCAGCAGCCCCAGGGAGACTGGGGCCAACGTCCTGACTTTC. This sequence encodes CASSPRETGANVLTF. Full variable domain (rest looked up from reference TRBV7-8 and TRBJ2-6): GAGVSQSPRYKVAKRGQDVALRCDPISGHVSLFWYQQALGQGPEFLTYFQNEAQLDKSGLPSDRFFAERPEGSVSTLKIQRTQQEDSAVYLCASSPRETGANVLTFGAGSRLTVL.